The 17 T cell receptor beta chains below come from one sample, sequenced in a study of T cell changes during pregnancy in multiple sclerosis. Produced via immunoSEQ multiplex PCR; TCRdb's table is partial and in-frame only. The table lists tens of thousands of clones, about 92% of them singletons, with around 0.85% in the top ten. The material sequenced was peripheral blood, taken in the first trimester of pregnancy. The source of these receptors is a female donor with multiple sclerosis, enrolled in a pregnancy study.

J is TRBJ1-1 and V is TRBV11-1; D is perhaps TRBD1 (5 bases). The germline V gene encodes CDR1 SGHAT and CDR2 FQDESV (reference sequence). The CDR3 contains 15 residues. The V and J ends lost 8 bases and 1 base respectively, with 17 bases between them. The CDR3 sequence: CASWGRPTGNTEAFF. The CDR3 DNA follows: TGTGCCAGCTGGGGAAGACCAACAGGGAACACTGAAGCTTTCTTT.

This chain joins TRBV6-4 and TRBJ2-3, with 11 nucleotides matching TRBD2. Unmatched junction bases numbered 3, after V lost 5 bases and J lost 2 bases. Looked up from germline, CDR1 is MRHNA and CDR2 is SNTAGT. The CDR3 runs to 15 residues. The CDR3 coding sequence is TGTGCCAGCAGTAAGGGACTAGCGGTCACAGATACGCAGTATTTT. As protein: CASSKGLAVTDTQYF.

The chain carries TRBV7-3 and TRBJ2-1, with no clear D. The CDR3 consists of 15 residues. The V gene's germline CDR1 is SGHTA and CDR2 FQGTGA. Trimming took off 5 bases at V and 0 bases at J, with 11 bases between the two ends. The CDR3 spells CASSLPGSSYNEQFF. The DNA for the CDR3 is TGTGCCAGCAGCCTTCCTGGTAGCTCCTACAATGAGCAGTTCTTC.

This chain connects TRBV4-3 to TRBJ2-5; 8 nucleotides align to TRBD1. The CDR3 sequence is 16 residues long. Trimming removed 6 bases from V and 4 bases from J; junction bases left unmatched: 13. The germline CDR1 and CDR2 sequences are LGHNA and YSLEER. The CDR3 spells CASSRTGTFSGETQYF. The CDR3 nucleotides are TGCGCCAGCAGTCGGACAGGGACCTTTTCCGGAGAGACCCAGTACTTC.

V and J are TRBV7-9 and TRBJ1-1, with 8 bases matching TRBD1. CDR3 length: 14 residues. CDR1 is SEHNR, CDR2 FQNEAQ, per germline (reference sequence). V lost 3 bases to trimming and J lost 5 bases; unmatched junction nucleotides: 5. CDR3 region: CASSFGQGWTEAFF. CDR3 nucleotide sequence: TGTGCCAGCAGCTTCGGACAGGGCTGGACTGAAGCTTTCTTT.

The chain links TRBV7-3 to TRBJ1-6; D is possibly TRBD1 (5 bases). V dropped 5 bases and J dropped 4 bases, with 9 bases sitting between them. Germline assignment: CDR1 SGHTA and CDR2 FQGTGA. The CDR3 has 14 amino acids. The DNA for the CDR3 is TGTGCCAGCAGCCGCGACAGTTATAATTCACCCCTCCACTTT. Its protein is CASSRDSYNSPLHF.

The V and J genes are TRBV18 and TRBJ2-2, with TRBD1 identical over 9 bases. Germline values: CDR1 KGHSH, CDR2 LQKENI. After removal of 3 bases from V and 1 base from J, the junction contained 3 bases not matched to a gene. The CDR3 runs 16 residues. DNA for the CDR3: TGTGCCAGCTCACCTGGACAGGGGAGGAACACCGGGGAGCTGTTTTTT. It yields the protein CASSPGQGRNTGELFF.

The chain has TRBV29-1 and TRBJ2-5; unclear D gene. V was clipped by 3 bases and J by 5 bases, with 13 bases between them. The CDR3 loop spans 13 amino acids. Germline CDR1 is SQVTM and CDR2 is ANQGSEA. DNA of the CDR3: TGCAGCGTTGATCCGCAAGTGGCCGAGACCCAGTACTTC. Protein product: CSVDPQVAETQYF.

The gene calls are TRBV12-5 and TRBJ2-2; D is possibly TRBD1 (6 bases). V lost 1 base, J lost 1 base, and 10 bases lay in between. Germline CDR1 and CDR2: LGHNT and FRNRAP. This CDR3 region has 16 residues. The CDR3 sequence: CASGLAMGQNTGELFF. In DNA, the CDR3 is TGTGCTAGTGGTTTGGCCATGGGACAGAACACCGGGGAGCTGTTTTTT.

The chain recombines TRBV7-2 with TRBJ1-2; 8 positions agree with TRBD1. V dropped 1 base and J dropped 2; count of bases not matched to a gene: 9. This CDR3 contains 17 residues. Germline assignment: CDR1 SGHTA and CDR2 FQGNSA. The CDR3 region is CASSLGGGTGLNYGYTF. CDR3 DNA: TGTGCCAGCAGCTTAGGGGGAGGGACAGGCCTAAACTATGGCTACACCTTC.

Only one count was recorded for this clone. The chain uses TRBV5-1 and TRBJ2-1, with 9 nucleotides matching TRBD2. The CDR3 totals 15 residues. Losses at the gene ends were 0 bases for V and 8 bases for J; bases not matched to a gene: 6. Germline V gene data show CDR1 as SGHRS and CDR2 as YFSETQ. The CDR3 DNA follows: TGCGCCAGCAGCTTGGCGGCGGGGGGGGCGTATGAGCAGTTCTTC. It translates to CASSLAAGGAYEQFF. Together with reference TRBV5-1 and TRBJ2-1, the CDR3 gives the full variable domain: KAGVTQTPRYLIKTRGQQVTLSCSPISGHRSVSWYQQTPGQGLQFLFEYFSETQRNKGNFPGRFSGRQFSNSRSEMNVSTLELGDSALYLCASSLAAGGAYEQFFGPGTRLTVL.

The chain links TRBV7-3 to TRBJ2-3; TRBD2 might be the D (5 bases). Deletions cut 4 bases from V and 4 bases from J, with 15 bases between. Germline V gene data show CDR1 as SGHTA and CDR2 as FQGTGA. The CDR3 consists of 15 residues. As DNA, the CDR3 is TGTGCCAGCAGCTCGGGGATGAGGGTGCCAGATACGCAGTATTTT. Translated, it gives CASSSGMRVPDTQYF.

Written as DNA, the CDR3 is TGTGCCAGCAGCCGAGGGGGCGGCGAGGGCTACACCTTC. Its translation is CASSRGGGEGYTF. The chain is built from TRBV7-3 and TRBJ1-2; TRBD1 agrees at 7 bases. Losses at the gene ends were 5 bases for V and 8 bases for J; bases not matched to a gene: 8. This CDR3 is built from 13 residues. Germline CDR1 is SGHTA and CDR2 is FQGTGA.

The rearrangement links TRBV19 to TRBJ2-4, with D maybe TRBD1 (5 bases). Trimming removed 8 bases from V and 1 base from J, with 15 bases in between. The germline CDR1 and CDR2 sequences are LNHDA and SQIVND (reference sequence). The CDR3 has 15 residues. The CDR3 DNA is TGTGCCAGTCAAACAGGAAGGGTGGCCAAAAACATTCAGTACTTC. It codes for CASQTGRVAKNIQYF.

The chain links TRBV6-6 to TRBJ1-4; TRBD1 agrees at 12 bases. The CDR3 runs 14 residues. Germline values: CDR1 MNHNY, CDR2 SVGAGI (reference sequence). The ends lost 1 base at V and 14 bases at J; junction bases unmatched: 5. CDR3: CASSYLGQGAGLFF. CDR3 bases: TGTGCCAGCAGTTACTTGGGACAGGGGGCAGGTCTGTTTTTT.

The rearrangement uses TRBV7-7 and TRBJ2-3, with D possibly being TRBD2 (6 bases). Trimming removed 5 bases from V and 2 bases from J, with 14 bases in between. Germline values: CDR1 SSHAT, CDR2 FNYEAQ (reference sequence). The CDR3 loop spans 15 amino acids. The CDR3 DNA is TGTGCCAGCAGCCTCGACGGGGGACCCACAGATACGCAGTATTTT. Translated, it gives CASSLDGGPTDTQYF.

The rearrangement joins TRBV6-5 to TRBJ2-7; TRBD1 might be the D (6 bases). CDR3 size: 13 residues. The V end lost 1 base, the J end lost 3 bases, and 7 bases lay between the germline ends. Germline V gene data show CDR1 as MNHEY and CDR2 as SVGAGI. The CDR3 sequence is CASSYLGHYEQYF. Here the CDR3 DNA reads TGTGCCAGCAGTTACTTGGGACACTACGAGCAGTACTTC.